This T cell receptor beta chain comes out of a study of shared clonotypes between healthy human individuals. For the study at large: A couple of women and three men aged 18 to 49 served as donors.

TCRdb's copy holds only in-frame clones and misses some; the assay was immunoSEQ multiplex PCR. This sample carries about 1 million clones, around 74% of them seen once, and the ten largest clones take 1.4% to 1.5%. Splitting the CD4+ cells yielded a CD45RA+ naive subset and a CD45RA-negative memory subset. This clone was found a few times. Germline CDR1 MNHNY, CDR2 SVGAGI (reference sequence). The CDR3 extends over 15 amino acids. The ends were cut back, 7 bases at V and 0 bases at J, with 13 bases in the middle. This receptor was obtained from a man aged 18 to 29 in good health. The chain carries TRBV6-6 and TRBJ2-1; D possibly corresponds to TRBD1 (6 bases). Sample: memory CD4+ T cells sorted from blood. Noted subset: CD45RA-negative fraction. CDR3 amino acids: CASTRTDGSYNEQFF. In DNA form, the CDR3 reads TGTGCCAGCACCAGGACAGATGGCTCCTACAATGAGCAGTTCTTC.